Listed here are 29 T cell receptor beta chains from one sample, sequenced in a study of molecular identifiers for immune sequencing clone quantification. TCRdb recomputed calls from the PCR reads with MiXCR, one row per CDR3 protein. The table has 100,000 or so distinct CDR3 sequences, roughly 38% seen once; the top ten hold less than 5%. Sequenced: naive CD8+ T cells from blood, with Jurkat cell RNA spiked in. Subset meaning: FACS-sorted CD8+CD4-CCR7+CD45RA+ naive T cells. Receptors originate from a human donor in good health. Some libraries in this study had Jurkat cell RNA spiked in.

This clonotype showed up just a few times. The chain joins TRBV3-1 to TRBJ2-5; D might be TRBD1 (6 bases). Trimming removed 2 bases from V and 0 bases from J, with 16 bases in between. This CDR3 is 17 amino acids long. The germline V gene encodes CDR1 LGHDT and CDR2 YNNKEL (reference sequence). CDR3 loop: CASSQRTGTPYQETQYF. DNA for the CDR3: TGTGCCAGCAGCCAAAGAACCGGGACACCGTACCAAGAGACCCAGTACTTC.

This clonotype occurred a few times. The CDR3 sequence: CASSLFGSQPQHF. As DNA, the CDR3 is TGTGCCAGCAGTTTGTTTGGGTCTCAGCCCCAGCATTTT. V and J are TRBV12-3 or TRBV12-4 and TRBJ1-5; no firm D call. The V and J ends lost 3 bases and 6 bases respectively, with 9 bases between them. CDR3 length equals 13 residues.

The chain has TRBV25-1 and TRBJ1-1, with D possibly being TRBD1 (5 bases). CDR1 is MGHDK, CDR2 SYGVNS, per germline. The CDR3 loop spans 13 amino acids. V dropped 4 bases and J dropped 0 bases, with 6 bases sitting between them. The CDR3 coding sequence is TGTGCCAGCAGTGCAGGGTTGAACACTGAAGCTTTCTTT. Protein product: CASSAGLNTEAFF.

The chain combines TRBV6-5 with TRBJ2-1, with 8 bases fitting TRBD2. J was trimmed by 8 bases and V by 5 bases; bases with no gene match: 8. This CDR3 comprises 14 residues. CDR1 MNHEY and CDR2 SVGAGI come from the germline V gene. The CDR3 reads CASSPPTSGYEQFF. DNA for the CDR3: TGTGCCAGCAGTCCCCCCACTAGCGGCTATGAGCAGTTCTTC.

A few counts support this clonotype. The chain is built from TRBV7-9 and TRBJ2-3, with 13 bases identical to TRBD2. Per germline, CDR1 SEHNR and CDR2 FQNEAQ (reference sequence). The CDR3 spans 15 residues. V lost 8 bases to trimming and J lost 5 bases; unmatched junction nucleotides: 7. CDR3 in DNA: TGTGCCAGCGGACTTAGACTAGCGGGAGGAGATACGCAGTATTTT. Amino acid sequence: CASGLRLAGGDTQYF.

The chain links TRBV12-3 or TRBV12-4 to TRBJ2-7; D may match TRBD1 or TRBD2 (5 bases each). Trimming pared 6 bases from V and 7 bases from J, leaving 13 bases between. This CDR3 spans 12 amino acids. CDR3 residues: CASSLGAQEQYF. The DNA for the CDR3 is TGTGCCAGCAGCCTCGGGGCACAGGAGCAGTACTTC.

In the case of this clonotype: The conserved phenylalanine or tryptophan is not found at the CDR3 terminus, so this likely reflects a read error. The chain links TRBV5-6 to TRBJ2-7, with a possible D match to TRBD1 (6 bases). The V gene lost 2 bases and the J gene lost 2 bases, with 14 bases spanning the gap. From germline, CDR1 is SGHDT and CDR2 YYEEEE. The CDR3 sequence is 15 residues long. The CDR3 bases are TGTGCCAGCAGCTTAGGGGCAGGGGTTGCCTACGAGCAGTACATC. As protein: CASSLGAGVAYEQYI.

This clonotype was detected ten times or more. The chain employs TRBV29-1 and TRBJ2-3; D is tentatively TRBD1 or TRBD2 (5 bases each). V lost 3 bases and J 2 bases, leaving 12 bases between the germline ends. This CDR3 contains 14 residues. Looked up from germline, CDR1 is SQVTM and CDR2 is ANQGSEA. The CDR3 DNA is TGCAGCGTTGACGGGGACCTCCACACAGATACGCAGTATTTT. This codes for CSVDGDLHTDTQYF.

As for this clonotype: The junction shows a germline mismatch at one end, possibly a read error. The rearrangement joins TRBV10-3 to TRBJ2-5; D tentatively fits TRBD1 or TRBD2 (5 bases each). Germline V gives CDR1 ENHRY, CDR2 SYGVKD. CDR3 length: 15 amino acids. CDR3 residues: CAISEGLGTTETQHF. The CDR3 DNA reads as TGTGCCATCAGTGAGGGCCTCGGGACCACGGAGACCCAGCACTTC.

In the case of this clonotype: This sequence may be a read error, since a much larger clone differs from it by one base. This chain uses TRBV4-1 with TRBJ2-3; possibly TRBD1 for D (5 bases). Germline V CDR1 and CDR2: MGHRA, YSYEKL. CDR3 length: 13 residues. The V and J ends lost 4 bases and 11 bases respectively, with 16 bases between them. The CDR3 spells CASSRIGAIQQYF. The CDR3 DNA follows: TGCGCCAGCAGCCGGATTGGGGCAATCCAGCAGTATTTT.

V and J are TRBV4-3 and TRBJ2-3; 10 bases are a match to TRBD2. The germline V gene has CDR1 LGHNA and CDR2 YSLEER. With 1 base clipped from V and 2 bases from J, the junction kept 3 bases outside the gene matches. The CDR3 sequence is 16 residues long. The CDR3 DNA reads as TGCGCCAGCAGCCAAGCTAGCGGGAGTTTCACAGATACGCAGTATTTT. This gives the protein CASSQASGSFTDTQYF.

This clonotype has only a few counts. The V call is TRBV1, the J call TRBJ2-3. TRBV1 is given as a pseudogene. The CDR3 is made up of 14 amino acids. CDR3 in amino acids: CTSSQDLETDTQYF. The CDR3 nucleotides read TGCACCAGCAGCCAAGATTTGGAGACAGATACGCAGTATTTT.

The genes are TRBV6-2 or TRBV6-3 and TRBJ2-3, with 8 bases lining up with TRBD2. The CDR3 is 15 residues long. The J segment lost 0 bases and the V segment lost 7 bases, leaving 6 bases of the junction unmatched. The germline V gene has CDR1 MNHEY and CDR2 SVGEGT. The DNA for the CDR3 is TGTGCCAGCAAAAATAGCGGGACTAGCACAGATACGCAGTATTTT. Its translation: CASKNSGTSTDTQYF.

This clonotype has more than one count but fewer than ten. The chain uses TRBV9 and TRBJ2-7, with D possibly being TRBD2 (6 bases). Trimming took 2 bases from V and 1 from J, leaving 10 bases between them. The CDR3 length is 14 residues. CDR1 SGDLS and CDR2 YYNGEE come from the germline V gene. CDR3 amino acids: CASSVSGYSYEQYF. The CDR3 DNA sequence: TGTGCCAGCAGCGTTAGCGGTTATTCCTACGAGCAGTACTTC.

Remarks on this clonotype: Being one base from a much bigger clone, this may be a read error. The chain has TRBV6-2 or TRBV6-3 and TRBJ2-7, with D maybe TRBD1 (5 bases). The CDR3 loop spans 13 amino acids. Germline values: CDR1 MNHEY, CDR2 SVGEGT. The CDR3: CASSPGSSYKQYF. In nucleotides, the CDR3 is TGTGCCAGCAGTCCAGGGTCTTCCTACAAGCAGTACTTC.

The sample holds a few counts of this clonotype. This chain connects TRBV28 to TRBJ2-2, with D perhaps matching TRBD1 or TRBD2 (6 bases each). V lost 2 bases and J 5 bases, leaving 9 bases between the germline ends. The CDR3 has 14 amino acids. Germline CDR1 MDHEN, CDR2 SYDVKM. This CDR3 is CASSLRGRTGELFF. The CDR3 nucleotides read TGTGCCAGCAGTTTACGGGGGCGGACCGGGGAGCTGTTTTTT.

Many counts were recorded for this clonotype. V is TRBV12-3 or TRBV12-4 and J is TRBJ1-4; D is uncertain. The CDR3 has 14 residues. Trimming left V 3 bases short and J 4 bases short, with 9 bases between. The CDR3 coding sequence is TGTGCCAGCAGTTTCGTGTCAGTTAATGAAAAACTGTTTTTT. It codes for CASSFVSVNEKLFF.

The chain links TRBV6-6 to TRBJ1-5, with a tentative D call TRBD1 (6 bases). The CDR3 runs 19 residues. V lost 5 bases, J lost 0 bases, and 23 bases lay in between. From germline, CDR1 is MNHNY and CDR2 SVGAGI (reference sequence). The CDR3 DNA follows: TGTGCCAGCAGTCCCTTTCACTCGGACAGCTCCTATAGCAATCAGCCCCAGCATTTT. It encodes CASSPFHSDSSYSNQPQHF.

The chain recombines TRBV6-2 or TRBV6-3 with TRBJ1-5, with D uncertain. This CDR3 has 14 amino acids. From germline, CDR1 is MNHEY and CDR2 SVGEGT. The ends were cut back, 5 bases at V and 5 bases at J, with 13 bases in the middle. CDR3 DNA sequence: TGTGCCAGCAGTGGTATTCGAGAGTATCAGCCCCAGCATTTT. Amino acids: CASSGIREYQPQHF.

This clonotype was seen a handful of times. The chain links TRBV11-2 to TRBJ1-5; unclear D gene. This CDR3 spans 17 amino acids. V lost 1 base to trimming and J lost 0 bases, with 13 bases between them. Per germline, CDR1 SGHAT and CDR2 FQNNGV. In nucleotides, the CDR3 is TGTGCCAGCAGCTTAGTGCCAGTCCAATATAGCAATCAGCCCCAGCATTTT. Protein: CASSLVPVQYSNQPQHF.

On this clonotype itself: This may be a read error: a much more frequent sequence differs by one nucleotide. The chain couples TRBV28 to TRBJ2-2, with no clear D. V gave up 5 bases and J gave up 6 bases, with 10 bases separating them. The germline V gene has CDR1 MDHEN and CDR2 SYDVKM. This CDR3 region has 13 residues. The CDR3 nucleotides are TGTGCCAGCAGTCTTTGGTCCGCCGGGGAGCTGTTTTTT. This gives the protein CASSLWSAGELFF.

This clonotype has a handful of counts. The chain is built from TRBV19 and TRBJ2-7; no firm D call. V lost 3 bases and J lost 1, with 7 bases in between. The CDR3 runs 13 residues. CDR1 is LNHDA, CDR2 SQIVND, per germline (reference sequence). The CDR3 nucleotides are TGTGCCAGTAGTATTACTCGGTCCTACGAGCAGTACTTC. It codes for CASSITRSYEQYF.

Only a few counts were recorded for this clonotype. The CDR3 spells CASSPRRVTDTQYF. CDR3 nucleotides: TGTGCCAGCAGCCCAAGACGTGTGACAGATACGCAGTATTTT. This chain connects TRBV9 to TRBJ2-3, with D unclear. Trimming cost V 4 bases and J 3 bases, with 12 bases left between them. This CDR3 contains 14 residues. CDR1 and CDR2 (germline): SGDLS, YYNGEE.

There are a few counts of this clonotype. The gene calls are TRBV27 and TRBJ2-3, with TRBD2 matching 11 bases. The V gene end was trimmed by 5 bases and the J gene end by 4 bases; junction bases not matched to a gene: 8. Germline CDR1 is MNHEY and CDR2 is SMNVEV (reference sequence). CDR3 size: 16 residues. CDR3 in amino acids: CASSPQTSGKPDTQYF. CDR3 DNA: TGTGCCAGCAGTCCCCAGACTAGCGGGAAACCAGATACGCAGTATTTT.

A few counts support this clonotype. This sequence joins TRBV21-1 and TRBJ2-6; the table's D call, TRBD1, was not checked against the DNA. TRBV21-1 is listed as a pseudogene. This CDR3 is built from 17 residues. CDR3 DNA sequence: TGTGCCAGCAGCAATGGGACAGGGAAAAATGGGGCCAACGTCCTGACTTTC. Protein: CASSNGTGKNGANVLTF.

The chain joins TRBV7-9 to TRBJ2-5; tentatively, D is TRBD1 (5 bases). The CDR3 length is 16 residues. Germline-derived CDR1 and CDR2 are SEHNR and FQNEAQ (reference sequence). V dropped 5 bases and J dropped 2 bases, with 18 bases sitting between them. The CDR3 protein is CASSQPVDMTQETQYF. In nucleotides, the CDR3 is TGTGCCAGCAGCCAGCCCGTGGACATGACACAAGAGACCCAGTACTTC.

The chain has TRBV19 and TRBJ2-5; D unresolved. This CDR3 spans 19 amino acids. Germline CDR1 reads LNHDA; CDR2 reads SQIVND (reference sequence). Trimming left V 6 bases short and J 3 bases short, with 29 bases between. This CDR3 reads CASRRWAGSTRPQEETQYF. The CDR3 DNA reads TGTGCCAGTAGAAGGTGGGCCGGGTCAACCAGGCCACAAGAAGAGACCCAGTACTTC.

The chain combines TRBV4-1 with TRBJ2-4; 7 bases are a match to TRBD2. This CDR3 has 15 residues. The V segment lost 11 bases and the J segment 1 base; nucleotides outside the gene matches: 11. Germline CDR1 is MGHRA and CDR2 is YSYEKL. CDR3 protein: CAGEGAKEAKNIQYF. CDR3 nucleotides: TGCGCCGGGGAGGGAGCGAAGGAGGCCAAAAACATTCAGTACTTC.

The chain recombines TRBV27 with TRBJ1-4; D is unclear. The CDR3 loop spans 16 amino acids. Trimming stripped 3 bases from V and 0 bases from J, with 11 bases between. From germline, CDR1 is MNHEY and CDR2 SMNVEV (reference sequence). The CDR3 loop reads CASSLDGVATNEKLFF. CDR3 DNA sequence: TGTGCCAGCAGTTTGGACGGCGTTGCAACTAATGAAAAACTGTTTTTT. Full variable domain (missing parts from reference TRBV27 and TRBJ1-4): EAQVTQNPRYLITVTGKKLTVTCSQNMNHEYMSWYRQDPGLGLRQIYYSMNVEVTDKGDVPEGYKVSRKEKRNFPLILESPSPNQTSLYFCASSLDGVATNEKLFFGSGTQLSVL.